This T cell receptor (beta chain) was recovered during a study of vaccination effects on CD4 cells after COVID-19. Antigen-specific CD4+ T cells were first expanded with viral peptide pools by the ViraFEST assay and only then sequenced. With around ten days of culture completed, CD4+ T cells were isolated. Vaccine recipients lacked prior SARS-CoV-2 infection and had negative nucleocapsid antibodies. Both day 3 and day 7 saw half the medium replaced with IL-2 medium. Data came from immunoSEQ multiplex PCR; TCRdb stores just in-frame clones and leaves some out. Counted here are roughly 35,000 clones, around 73% occurring once; the ten biggest clones make up about 27%. A note on this clone: The antigen remains undetermined.

This receptor was obtained from a human donor who received a COVID-19 vaccine. This material consisted of CD4+ T cells from PBMCs cultured with HCoV-OC43 spike peptides, taken before COVID-19 vaccination. Subset specified: HCoV-OC43 spike overlapping peptide pool stimulation.

CDR3 DNA: TGTGCCAGCAGCTGGGGGGGGAATCAGCCCCAGCATTTT. Protein: CASSWGGNQPQHF. This rearrangement joins TRBV7-2 to TRBJ1-5, with D perhaps matching TRBD1 (5 bases). Germline V lookup: CDR1 SGHTA, CDR2 FQGNSA. The CDR3 loop spans 13 amino acids. The V gene lost 4 bases and the J gene lost 4 bases, with 8 bases spanning the gap.